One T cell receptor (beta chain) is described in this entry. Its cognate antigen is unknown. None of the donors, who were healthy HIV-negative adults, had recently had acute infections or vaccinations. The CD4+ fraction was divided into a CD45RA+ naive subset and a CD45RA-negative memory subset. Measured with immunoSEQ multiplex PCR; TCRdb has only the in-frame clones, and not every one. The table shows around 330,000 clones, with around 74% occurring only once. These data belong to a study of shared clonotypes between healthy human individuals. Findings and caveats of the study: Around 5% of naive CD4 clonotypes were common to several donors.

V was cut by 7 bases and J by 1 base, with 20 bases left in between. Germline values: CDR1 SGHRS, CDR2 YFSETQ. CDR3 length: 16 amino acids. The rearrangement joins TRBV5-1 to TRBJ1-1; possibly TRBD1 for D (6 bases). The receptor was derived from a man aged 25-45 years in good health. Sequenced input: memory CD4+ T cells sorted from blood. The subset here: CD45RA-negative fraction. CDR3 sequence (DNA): TGCGCCAGCGGGTACGGGACACTCTTAGAGAACACTGAAGCTTTCTTT. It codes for CASGYGTLLENTEAFF.